This TCR beta chain was captured by sequencing in a study of shared clonotypes between healthy human individuals (TCRdb year 2020). General notes on the study: The cohort included a few men and a couple of women between 18 and 49 years of age. For each donor, CD4 naive and CD4 memory were each run on three plates, CD8 naive on two plates, and CD8 memory on one plate. Per donor, leukapheresis produced somewhere between about 0.94 and 9 billion PBMCs. To increase sequencing depth and limit assay-specific biases, TCR repertoire library preparation and sequencing were carried out by different laboratories using diverse techniques. The study deeply sequenced blood TCR repertoires of five healthy adults to estimate repertoire size and the extent of clonotype sharing between individuals. The investigation overall reported the following: Because the study included a small number of donors, the genetic and exposure-history diversity represented was limited. Sampling was restricted to blood, and TCR repertoires in tissue are likely to differ from TCR repertoires in blood. Estimated clonotype richness was generally larger for naive than for memory subsets. Pairwise subsampling indicated that sequencing depth was expected to affect the degree of clonotype sharing among donors. Sharing across four donors was observed for roughly 5.4% of naive CD4, around 3.5% of naive CD8, 2.3% of memory CD4, and about 0.4% of memory CD8 clonotypes. Clonotypes shared by all four sorted-subset donors showed higher generation probabilities than non-shared clonotypes. Incomplete sequencing was indicated by rarefaction of sorted-subset datasets, despite the large sequencing depth.

As for this clone: Which antigen it targets is not known. One base away there is no much larger clone; base qualities are not given.

CDR1 and CDR2 are read off the germline V gene as SGHVS and FQNEAQ. The CDR3 runs 16 amino acids, cysteine and phenylalanine included. Just the 48-base CDR3 DNA is kept, in frame starting at base 1. Cut back by 1 base and 0 bases, the V and J ends lie 10 bases apart. Using the deep immunoSEQ assay, TCR CDR3 regions were amplified from genomic DNA by multiplex PCR. Extracted genomic DNA from each cell subset was spread evenly across all wells of several immunoSEQ 96-well plates, with each plate serving as a replicate. For sorted subsets, around 200 ng genomic DNA, equal to 30,000 or so T cell genomes, was loaded into each replicate PCR. Purified libraries were measured with a Qubit 3.0 fluorometer, size-checked on a Bioanalyzer 2100, and measured again with the KAPA Library Quantification kit. A separate single-read 150-cycle Illumina NextSeq 550 flow cell was used to sequence each immunoSEQ 96-well plate. As for the original processing: Because the immunoSEQ output included only junctional sequences and no quality scores, the filtering could not be the same as the filtering used for full-length reads. Sequences were annotated with PyIR, a Python wrapper for IgBLAST v1.9, and V/J genes and CDR3 were assigned using IMGT germline references. Reads were removed for weak V/J assignments (E-value above 1e-6), missing CDR3, stop codons, out-of-frame junctions, or ambiguous translated residues. V3J clonotypes were defined as sequences sharing the same inferred V gene, J gene, and CDR3 amino acid sequence. Percentage overlap between repertoires was calculated by dividing the number of shared unique clonotypes by the size of the smaller repertoire. RTK rarefaction, the Chao1 estimator, and Recon v2.1 estimates of unobserved clonotypes were used to assess repertoire richness. For all TCRbeta clonotypes obtained by the gDNA method from a handful of donors, generation probabilities were computed with OLGA. The immuneACCESS repertoire file appears here via TCRdb, limited to in-frame rearrangements. These files lack a portion of the clones; in checked studies, under half of the deficit traces to unresolved V genes, and the cause of the others is not known. The V and J calls and clone size were taken over from that table, and D and trimming were inferred from the DNA. Within this sample are roughly 1.5 million clones, with 98% of them counted one time only. Clones ranked in the top ten supply about 0.45% of the sample.

The donors were healthy, HIV-negative adults who had no recently reported acute infections or vaccinations. All donors were Caucasian adults living in Nashville, Tennessee, USA. Magnetic negative selection was used to enrich CD4+ T cells, after which naive cells were positively selected on CD45RA and the negative fraction became the memory subset. Blood was collected by leukapheresis, and PBMCs were isolated by Ficoll-Histopaque density gradient centrifugation and then cryopreserved in liquid nitrogen vapor phase. Purity and quantity of every magnetically sorted T cell population were checked by analytical flow cytometry. Each sorted fraction had its genomic DNA isolated and then quantified by UV absorbance on a Nanodrop 2000c.

The sample taken for sequencing was naive CD4+ T cells sorted from blood. The sample's cell subset or site label is to be understood as: CD45RA+ positively selected. This chain joins TRBV7-8 to TRBJ1-5, and possibly TRBD1, on 5 matching bases. The source is a man aged 25 to 45 in good health. The CDR3 sequence is CASSLDGGYSNQPQHF. The DNA reads as follows: TGTGCCAGCAGCTTAGACGGGGGATATAGCAATCAGCCCCAGCATTTT.